The 9 T cell receptor beta chains given below trace back to one sample, sequenced in a study of T cell responses to AZD1222 COVID-19 vaccine. Clones were read by immunoSEQ multiplex PCR, and TCRdb kept only the in-frame ones, dropping some. The table shows roughly 100,000 clones, with approximately 89% occurring only once. The specimen comprised peripheral blood, sampled on day 0 of AZD1222 vaccination. These receptors came from an adult in good health.

The V gene is TRBV4-1, the J gene TRBJ2-2; either TRBD1 or TRBD2 may fit D (5 bases each). In germline, CDR1 is MGHRA, CDR2 YSYEKL. This CDR3 has 15 residues. V lost 0 bases and J 2 bases, leaving 7 bases between the germline ends. The CDR3 is CASSQERGNTGELFF. The CDR3 coding sequence is TGCGCCAGCAGCCAAGAGAGGGGCAACACCGGGGAGCTGTTTTTT.

V is TRBV29-1 and J is TRBJ1-5; D unclear. The germline V and J ends were trimmed by 8 bases and 4 bases, with 15 bases remaining between them. There are 13 residues in the CDR3. CDR1 is SQVTM, CDR2 ANQGSEA, per germline. The CDR3 DNA sequence: TGCAGCTTTCTCGAGGAGCTAAATCAGCCCCAGCATTTT. Translated: CSFLEELNQPQHF.

As regards this clone: Other DNA sequences in the same sample also yield this CDR3. The chain uses TRBV7-2 and TRBJ1-3; D remains ambiguous. The CDR3 has 14 amino acids. Germline-derived CDR1 and CDR2 are SGHTA and FQGNSA. V lost 1 base and J 1 base, leaving 5 bases between the germline ends. The CDR3 DNA sequence: TGTGCCAGCAGCTTAGGCATTTCTGGAAACACCATATATTTT. It yields the protein CASSLGISGNTIYF.

This clone was seen only once. The chain joins TRBV4-3 to TRBJ1-2; D gene uncertain. The CDR3 is 15 amino acids. V lost 4 bases and J lost 6, with 18 bases in between. Germline values: CDR1 LGHNA, CDR2 YSLEER. The CDR3, as DNA: TGCGCCAGCAGCCTCCGGCCAACGGGGATAGATGGCTACACCTTC. Translating gives CASSLRPTGIDGYTF.

This chain links TRBV25-1 with TRBJ1-6; 9 nucleotides agree with TRBD1. Germline V CDR1 and CDR2: MGHDK, SYGVNS. The trim removed 5 bases at V and 14 bases at J, leaving 7 bases unmatched. This CDR3 spans 13 amino acids. The CDR3 nucleotides are TGTGCCAGCAGTACCCGGACAGGGGAGGCCCTCCACTTT. This gives the protein CASSTRTGEALHF.

This rearrangement joins TRBV10-3 to TRBJ2-7, with TRBD1 matching over 9 bases. The CDR3 runs to 17 residues. Germline CDR1 reads ENHRY; CDR2 reads SYGVKD. The ends lost 4 bases at V and 1 base at J; junction bases unmatched: 11. The CDR3 sequence is CAISVDRGGGTSYEQYF. In DNA, the CDR3 is TGTGCCATCAGTGTGGACAGGGGAGGCGGGACTTCCTACGAGCAGTACTTC.

The chain has TRBV27 and TRBJ2-7, with no clear D. Trimming removed 1 base from V and 2 bases from J, with 9 bases in between. Per the germline V gene, CDR1 is MNHEY and CDR2 is SMNVEV (reference sequence). The CDR3 is 14 amino acids. DNA for the CDR3: TGTGCCAGCAGTTTATTGGGAATCCCCTACGAGCAGTACTTC. It specifies CASSLLGIPYEQYF.

The chain joins TRBV7-9 to TRBJ1-3; D uncertain. This CDR3 has 12 residues. V was pared by 5 bases and J by 8 bases, with 10 bases between. Germline-derived CDR1 and CDR2 are SEHNR and FQNEAQ (reference sequence). The CDR3, as DNA: TGTGCCAGCAGCCGCACCGGGGACACCATATATTTT. Its translation is CASSRTGDTIYF.

The V gene is TRBV9, the J gene TRBJ2-3; D gene uncertain. This CDR3 has 12 amino acids. V lost 2 bases, J lost 5 bases, and 6 bases lay in between. Germline V gives CDR1 SGDLS, CDR2 YYNGEE. In DNA form, the CDR3 reads TGTGCCAGCAGCGTGACTTTAGATACGCAGTATTTT. This encodes CASSVTLDTQYF.